This T cell receptor beta chain was identified in a study of T cells after yellow fever vaccination. In germline, CDR1 is SGHDT, CDR2 YYEEEE. Germline trimming cut 3 bases from V and 2 bases from J; bases unmatched to any gene: 4. This CDR3 is built from 14 residues. Each CDR3 protein is one row after TCRdb ran MiXCR on the 5' RACE reads. The repertoire holds some 550,000 distinct CDR3 sequences, with 15% to 20% as singletons. The sample holds a few counts of this clonotype. The clonotype originates from a man between 25 and 39 years old who received the YFV17D yellow fever vaccine. This chain uses TRBV5-6 with TRBJ1-1, with TRBD1 matching 7 bases. The sample was PBMCs, taken 15 days after the yellow fever booster vaccination. CDR3 DNA: TGTGCCAGCAGCTCCAGGGACAGAAACACTGAAGCTTTCTTT. This encodes CASSSRDRNTEAFF.